This entry describes one T cell receptor beta chain. It lacks a known antigen. Base qualities are not provided; no much larger clone lies one nucleotide away. From cysteine to phenylalanine, the CDR3 is 15 amino acids long. The only DNA kept is the CDR3, 45 bases in frame from the first base. The junction shows trimming of 2 bases on V and 3 bases on J, and the gene matches do not reach 4 bases of it. According to the germline V gene, CDR1 reads MNHEY and CDR2 reads SVGAGI. This specimen comes from a study of OX40 agonist ivuxolimab in advanced cancers. For the study in its entirety: Ivuxolimab was an agonistic, fully human IgG2 monoclonal antibody directed against OX40 (CD134), a costimulatory receptor. Intravenous ivuxolimab was administered to patients every 2 weeks at six dose levels: 0.01, 0.1, 0.3, 1.5, 3 and 10 mg/kg. Of the roughly 52 dose-escalation patients, hepatocellular carcinoma was present in around 20, melanoma in around 15, renal cell carcinoma in 9 and head and neck cancer in 9. The dose-escalation cohort was about 86% male with a mean age of 60 years, ranging from roughly 23 to 79. The paper reports the monotherapy dose-escalation portion (N of about 47 patients) of the phase I ivuxolimab trial. The point of sequencing TCRbeta in the periphery was to test whether ivuxolimab changed TCR sequence diversity and drove clonal T-cell expansion. Prior anti-PD-1, anti-PD-L1 or anti-CTLA-4 therapy was permitted, and about two fifths of dose-escalation patients had received checkpoint inhibitors. Partial responses were achieved by three dose-escalation patients, of whom one had hepatocellular carcinoma and two had cutaneous melanoma. Findings and caveats that apply to the study as a whole: The antigen specificity of the peripheral T cells that underwent clonal expansion was not determined. In partial responders in the 0.1-3.0 mg/kg groups, normalized peripheral clonal expansion was found to be among the lowest, especially among CD8+ T cells. Low levels of normalized T-cell clonal expansion were also seen in some nonresponding patients. Clonal expansion of both CD4+ and CD8+ blood T cells was observed from baseline to week 6 at doses 0.1 to 3.0 mg/kg. After ivuxolimab, expanded clones were on average more numerous among CD8+ T cells than among CD4+ T cells.

Patients with a history of autoimmune disease or receiving systemic immunosuppression were excluded from the trial. Peripheral blood for TCR sequencing was collected from all dose cohorts at baseline, on cycle 4 day 1, and on cycle 7 day 1. Samples came from an open-label, multicenter, first-in-human phase I dose-escalation trial of ivuxolimab. Adults with locally advanced or metastatic head and neck squamous cell, hepatocellular, melanoma or renal cell carcinoma were enrolled in the trial. Before TCR sequencing, CD4+ T cells and CD8+ T cells from peripheral blood were sorted into separate populations. For sequencing of the TCRbeta CDR3 region, genomic DNA was extracted from the sorted cells. The immunoSEQ Assay was used for sequencing of TCRbeta CDR3 regions. TCRdb's version of the immuneACCESS table is confined to in-frame rearrangements and falls short of the full clone set. An unresolved V gene accounts for under half of the shortfall where checked; the remainder is of unknown origin. The sample yields 15,000 or so clones; roughly 85% were counted once. Roughly 30% of the sample is held by the ten biggest clonotypes.

The receptor comes from an adult with an advanced solid tumor such as melanoma, head and neck, liver or kidney cancer. The sample in question was CD4+ or CD8+ T cells sorted from blood, obtained in a trial of the OX40 agonist ivuxolimab. The rearranged chain carries TRBV6-5 and TRBJ2-1; 7 middle bases align to TRBD2. The nucleotide sequence is given as TGTGCCAGCAGTTACCCGGGCGGGAGCTACAATGAGCAGTTCTTC. This is translated as CASSYPGGSYNEQFF.